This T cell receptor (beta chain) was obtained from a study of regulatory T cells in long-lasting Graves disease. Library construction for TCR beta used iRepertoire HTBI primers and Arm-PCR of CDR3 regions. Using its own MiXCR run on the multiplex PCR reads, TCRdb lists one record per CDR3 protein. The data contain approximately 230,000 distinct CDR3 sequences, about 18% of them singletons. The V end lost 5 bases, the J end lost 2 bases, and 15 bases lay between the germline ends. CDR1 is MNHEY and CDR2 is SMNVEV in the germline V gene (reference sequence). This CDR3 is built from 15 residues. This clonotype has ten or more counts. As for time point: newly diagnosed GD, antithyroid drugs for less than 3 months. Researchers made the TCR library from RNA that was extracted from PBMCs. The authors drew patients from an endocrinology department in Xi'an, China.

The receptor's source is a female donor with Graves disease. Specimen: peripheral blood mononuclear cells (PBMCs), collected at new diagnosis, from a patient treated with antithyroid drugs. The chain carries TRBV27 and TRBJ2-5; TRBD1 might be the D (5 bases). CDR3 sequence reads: CASSTRPDRQETQYF. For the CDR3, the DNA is TGTGCCAGCAGTACCCGCCCAGACAGACAAGAGACCCAGTACTTC.